This TCR beta chain was obtained from a study of T cell changes during pregnancy in multiple sclerosis. Sequencing was performed with immunoSEQ multiplex PCR; in TCRdb, only in-frame clones are kept and a portion is missing. The sample records 70,000 to 75,000 clones, approximately 94% being singletons. Per germline, CDR1 LNHNV and CDR2 YYDKDF (reference sequence). The CDR3 spans 18 residues. V was pared by 0 bases and J by 4 bases, with 11 bases of the junction left unmatched. This receptor was taken from a female donor in good health, enrolled as a control in a pregnancy study. The specimen was peripheral blood, collected in the second trimester of pregnancy. The chain is built from TRBV15 and TRBJ1-3; 8 nucleotides agree with TRBD1. The CDR3 DNA reads TGTGCCACCAGCAGAGAAACCCGTATAGGACAGGGAGGAAACACCATATATTTT. The encoded protein is CATSRETRIGQGGNTIYF. Combining the CDR3 with reference TRBV15 and TRBJ1-3 gives the whole variable domain DAMVIQNPRYQVTQFGKPVTLSCSQTLNHNVMYWYQQKSSQAPKLLFHYYDKDFNNEADTPDNFQSRRPNTSFCFLDIRSPGLGDTAMYLCATSRETRIGQGGNTIYFGEGSWLTVV.